These 23 T cell receptor beta chains were all obtained from the same sample, sequenced in a study of cytomegalovirus exposure and HLA in healthy donors. PCR amplification relied on 60 Vbeta primers (plus 13 Jbeta primers). The protocol was immunoSEQ multiplex PCR, while the TCRdb copy is restricted to in-frame clones and leaves out a portion. Of tens of thousands of clones in the sample, 60% to 80% are singletons; the top ten hold more than 5%. What was sequenced was PBMCs. Source of these receptors: a male donor in good health and CMV-seropositive.

V is TRBV11-1 and J is TRBJ1-1; D might be TRBD1 (5 bases). Trimming stripped 2 bases from V and 4 bases from J, with 11 bases between. The CDR3 runs 14 residues. Germline V gene sequence: CDR1 SGHAT, CDR2 FQDESV (reference sequence). The CDR3 sequence is CASSLQGYSTEAFF. CDR3 nucleotides: TGTGCCAGCAGCTTACAGGGTTATAGCACTGAAGCTTTCTTT.

The chain links TRBV5-4 to TRBJ2-3; 9 bases match TRBD2. CDR3 length: 16 residues. The junction had 9 bases not matched to a gene; V was cut back by 4 bases and J by 3 bases. The germline gives CDR1 SGHNT, CDR2 YYREEE (reference sequence). CDR3 loop: CASSANLAGTTDTQYF. CDR3 DNA: TGTGCCAGCAGCGCAAACCTAGCGGGGACAACAGATACGCAGTATTTT.

The J gene is TRBJ2-4, the V gene TRBV7-8; TRBD1 agrees at 9 bases. Per germline, CDR1 SGHVS and CDR2 FQNEAQ. The CDR3 totals 14 residues. J was trimmed by 6 bases and V by 1 base; bases with no gene match: 1. CDR3 sequence: CASSLGGQGNIQYF. DNA for the CDR3: TGTGCCAGCAGCTTAGGGGGACAGGGAAACATTCAGTACTTC.

V usage is TRBV5-1 and J usage is TRBJ2-4; possible D gene TRBD1, 6 bases. V shed 0 bases and J shed 5 bases, with 12 bases lying between them. The CDR3 loop spans 15 amino acids. The germline gives CDR1 SGHRS, CDR2 YFSETQ. CDR3 protein: CASSLASGGQNIQYF. The CDR3 DNA is TGCGCCAGCAGCTTGGCATCTGGGGGCCAAAACATTCAGTACTTC.

The chain carries TRBV7-8 and TRBJ1-6, with a weak D call TRBD1 (5 bases). Between the trimmed V and J ends, which lost 3 bases and 0 bases, there was a span of 9 bases. Germline CDR1 and CDR2: SGHVS and FQNEAQ. CDR3 length: 16 residues. CDR3 sequence: CASSLWGSSYNSPLHF. DNA for the CDR3: TGTGCCAGCAGCTTGTGGGGCAGCTCCTATAATTCACCCCTCCACTTT.

J is TRBJ2-2 and V is TRBV7-3; 8 nucleotides align to TRBD2. From germline, CDR1 is SGHTA and CDR2 FQGTGA. CDR3 length: 18 amino acids. The J segment lost 2 bases and the V segment lost 5 bases, leaving 13 bases of the junction unmatched. CDR3 coding DNA: TGTGCCAGCAGCCCCCCGACGGTGGGGACTAGAAACACCGGGGAGCTGTTTTTT. This codes for CASSPPTVGTRNTGELFF.

This clone was detected only a few times. V gene TRBV19 combines with J gene TRBJ1-2; no reliable D call. CDR3 size: 14 residues. Germline V CDR1 and CDR2: LNHDA, SQIVND (reference sequence). Between the trimmed V and J ends, which lost 6 bases and 0 bases, there was a span of 11 bases. The CDR3 is CASSYTGANYGYTF. CDR3 nucleotide sequence: TGTGCCAGTAGCTACACGGGAGCTAACTATGGCTACACCTTC.

This chain uses TRBV7-9 with TRBJ2-7; D may be TRBD1 (6 bases). The CDR3 is made up of 16 amino acids. Trimming pared 2 bases from V and 1 base from J, leaving 15 bases between. The germline V gene has CDR1 SEHNR and CDR2 FQNEAQ (reference sequence). The CDR3 loop is CASSLLPLTGSYEQYF. CDR3 bases: TGTGCCAGCAGCTTACTCCCCTTGACAGGTTCCTACGAGCAGTACTTC. Together with reference TRBV7-9 and TRBJ2-7, the CDR3 gives the full variable domain: DTGVSQNPRHKITKRGQNVTFRCDPISEHNRLYWYRQTLGQGPEFLTYFQNEAQLEKSRLLSDRFSAERPKGSFSTLEIQRTEQGDSAMYLCASSLLPLTGSYEQYFGPGTRLTVT.

The rearrangement joins TRBV7-9 to TRBJ1-3; D may be TRBD1 (5 bases). The CDR3 contains 16 residues. V lost 3 bases and J 4 bases, leaving 16 bases between the germline ends. CDR1 and CDR2 from the germline V gene are SEHNR and FQNEAQ (reference sequence). CDR3 amino acids: CASSFGTVRLGNTIYF. The CDR3 DNA is TGTGCCAGCAGCTTCGGGACTGTTCGTCTCGGAAACACCATATATTTT.

The CDR3 reads CASSRTGTHYGYTF. The CDR3 region has the DNA TGTGCCAGCAGTCGTACCGGGACACACTATGGCTACACCTTC. The chain uses TRBV7-2 and TRBJ1-2, with a possible D match to TRBD1 (6 bases). The CDR3 extends over 14 amino acids. V gave up 6 bases and J gave up 3 bases, with 14 bases separating them. Germline V gives CDR1 SGHTA, CDR2 FQGNSA. The full variable domain, its missing parts supplied by reference TRBV7-2 and TRBJ1-2, is GAGVSQSPSNKVTEKGKDVELRCDPISGHTALYWYRQSLGQGLEFLIYFQGNSAPDKSGLPSDRFSAERTGGSVSTLTIQRTQQEDSAVYLCASSRTGTHYGYTFGSGTRLTVV.

The chain has TRBV6-1 and TRBJ2-3; 15 nucleotides agree with TRBD2. Germline CDR1 MNHNS, CDR2 SASEGT. CDR3 length: 15 amino acids. J lost 4 bases, V lost 4 bases, and 0 bases had no gene match. CDR3 bases: TGTGCCAGCAGTGGGACTAGCGGGGGGGCAGATACGCAGTATTTT. Translating it yields CASSGTSGGADTQYF.

The chain joins TRBV4-1 to TRBJ2-7; weak D call: TRBD2 (5 bases). Trimming stripped 5 bases from V and 3 bases from J, with 5 bases between. The CDR3 runs to 11 residues. CDR1 is MGHRA and CDR2 is YSYEKL in the germline V gene. The CDR3: CASSAGYEQYF. The CDR3 bases are TGCGCCAGCAGCGCGGGCTACGAGCAGTACTTC.

The chain employs TRBV12-5 and TRBJ2-5, with 7 bases that match TRBD1. There are 14 residues in the CDR3. V trimming: 1 base; J trimming: 5 bases; junction bases outside the gene matches: 4. Germline V gives CDR1 LGHNT, CDR2 FRNRAP. The CDR3 loop reads CASGLAGGAETQYF. The CDR3 bases are TGTGCTAGTGGTTTGGCAGGGGGTGCCGAGACCCAGTACTTC.

V is TRBV25-1 and J is TRBJ1-1; maybe TRBD1 (6 bases). V lost 5 bases and J 1 base, leaving 14 bases between the germline ends. The CDR3 runs to 15 residues. Germline V gene lookup returns CDR1 MGHDK and CDR2 SYGVNS. The CDR3 sequence is CASSPQEGQNTEAFF. Here the CDR3 DNA reads TGTGCCAGCAGTCCCCAAGAGGGACAGAACACTGAAGCTTTCTTT.

The V and J genes are TRBV2 and TRBJ2-1; D remains ambiguous. CDR1 and CDR2 from the germline V gene are SNHLY and FYNNEI. This CDR3 has 12 amino acids. Trimming stripped 4 bases from V and 6 bases from J, with 7 bases between. CDR3 sequence: CASSVGPNEQFF. The CDR3 nucleotides are TGTGCCAGCAGTGTTGGGCCCAATGAGCAGTTCTTC.

The chain has TRBV2 and TRBJ1-1; D is perhaps TRBD1 (5 bases). Deletions cut 3 bases from V and 1 base from J, with 18 bases between. This CDR3 comprises 17 residues. Germline V CDR1 and CDR2: SNHLY, FYNNEI. Written as DNA, the CDR3 is TGTGCCAGCAGTGATCAGGGACTCTCTAGCGGGAACACTGAAGCTTTCTTT. Amino acid sequence: CASSDQGLSSGNTEAFF.

V and J are TRBV18 and TRBJ2-5, with 9 positions matching TRBD2. This CDR3 has 16 residues. Germline V gene lookup returns CDR1 KGHSH and CDR2 LQKENI. Unmatched junction bases numbered 3, after V lost 1 base and J lost 0 bases. In nucleotides, the CDR3 is TGTGCCAGCTCACCACGGAGCGGGGGGTACCAAGAGACCCAGTACTTC. Translated, it gives CASSPRSGGYQETQYF.

The CDR3 nucleotides read TGTGCCAGCAATCGACCTCAGGGGATCTCCTACGAGCAGTACTTC. Translating gives CASNRPQGISYEQYF. The chain joins TRBV5-8 to TRBJ2-7; possibly TRBD1 for D (6 bases). V was trimmed by 6 bases and J by 0 bases, leaving 16 bases between them. CDR1 SGHTS and CDR2 YDEGEE come from the germline V gene. The CDR3 extends over 15 amino acids.

The chain uses TRBV5-4 and TRBJ1-1; D call uncertain. The CDR3 length is 13 residues. Germline CDR1 and CDR2: SGHNT and YYREEE (reference sequence). Trimming left V 2 bases short and J 0 bases short, with 5 bases between. The DNA of the CDR3 is TGTGCCAGCAGCTTACTAGTGAACACTGAAGCTTTCTTT. This codes for CASSLLVNTEAFF. Looking up the rest from reference TRBV5-4 and TRBJ1-1 gives the full variable domain: ETGVTQSPTHLIKTRGQQVTLRCSSQSGHNTVSWYQQALGQGPQFIFQYYREEENGRGNFPPRFSGLQFPNYSSELNVNALELDDSALYLCASSLLVNTEAFFGQGTRLTVV.

The V gene is TRBV27, the J gene TRBJ1-1; no firm D call. The V end lost 3 bases, the J end lost 4 bases, and 9 bases lay between the germline ends. The CDR3 is 13 residues long. CDR1 and CDR2 (germline): MNHEY, SMNVEV (reference sequence). The DNA for the CDR3 is TGTGCCAGCAGTTTCGCTCCCGGCACTGAAGCTTTCTTT. Translated, it gives CASSFAPGTEAFF.

V gene TRBV10-1 combines with J gene TRBJ2-1, with TRBD2 matching 13 bases. CDR1 is WNHNN and CDR2 is SYGVQD in the germline V gene (reference sequence). With V trimmed by 3 bases and J by 0 bases, 8 bases remained unmatched. The CDR3 consists of 19 residues. The CDR3 nucleotides are TGCGCCAGCAGTGAACTAGCGGGGGGGCGCCATAACTCCTACAATGAGCAGTTCTTC. Translating gives CASSELAGGRHNSYNEQFF.

The chain recombines TRBV7-9 with TRBJ1-5, with TRBD1 matching 9 bases. Germline V gene data show CDR1 as SEHNR and CDR2 as FQNEAQ (reference sequence). There are 14 residues in the CDR3. V shed 4 bases and J 9 bases; nucleotides not matched to a gene: 7. CDR3 nucleotide sequence: TGTGCCAGCAGCTCCGGGACAGGGCCCCTGCCCCAGCATTTT. Translation: CASSSGTGPLPQHF.

The genes are TRBV14 and TRBJ2-7; perhaps TRBD1 as D (6 bases). Germline values: CDR1 SGHDN, CDR2 FVKESK. The V and J ends lost 4 bases and 0 bases respectively, with 16 bases between them. This CDR3 region has 16 residues. The CDR3 protein is CASSPGAAFRSYEQYF. The CDR3, as DNA: TGTGCCAGCAGCCCAGGGGCTGCATTCCGCTCCTACGAGCAGTACTTC.